The 16 T cell receptor beta chains below come from one sample, sequenced in a study of T cells in Graves' hyperthyroidism and ophthalmopathy. TCR beta CDR3 regions were amplified from RNA. During a first-round RT-PCR of the TCR CDR3, the HTBI primer set was used. TCRdb redid the calling of the multiplex PCR reads with MiXCR, one entry per CDR3 protein. The table has around 350,000 distinct CDR3 sequences, 19% seen once. Material for sequencing was blood. These receptors were obtained from a woman aged 18-35 years with Graves' hyperthyroidism.

This clonotype appeared once. A much larger clone sits a single nucleotide away, making a read error possible. The CDR3 does not close with the conserved phenylalanine or tryptophan, likely indicating a read error. The CDR3 sequence: CASSLPQGNTEAFY. The CDR3 coding sequence is TGCGCCAGCAGCCTACCACAGGGGAACACTGAAGCTTTCTAT. The J gene is TRBJ1-1, the V gene TRBV5-1; tentative D call: TRBD1 (6 bases). Germline CDR1 reads SGHRS; CDR2 reads YFSETQ. The CDR3 contains 14 residues. Deletions cut 4 bases from V and 1 base from J, with 11 bases between.

Ten or more counts support this clonotype. The V and J genes are TRBV13 and TRBJ1-2; maybe TRBD1 (6 bases). Per germline, CDR1 PRHDT and CDR2 FYEKMQ (reference sequence). The CDR3 totals 17 residues. Trimming removed 5 bases from V and 2 bases from J, with 21 bases in between. CDR3 bases: TGTGCCAGCAGCCTGGGACACCAGAGACTTCAGAACTATGGCTACACCTTC. The encoded protein is CASSLGHQRLQNYGYTF.

This clonotype occurred many times. The V call is TRBV24-1, the J call TRBJ1-5; TRBD1 agrees at 10 bases. The CDR3 has 15 residues. Germline V gene lookup returns CDR1 KGHDR and CDR2 SFDVKD. J was trimmed by 6 bases and V by 6 bases; bases with no gene match: 7. The CDR3 DNA sequence: TGTGCCACCAGTTCAGGGACAGGGGACGCTCAGCCCCAGCATTTT. The encoded protein is CATSSGTGDAQPQHF.

This clonotype was counted many times. The CDR3 nucleotides are TGCGCCAGCAGCTGGGGTACCATGAACACTGAAGCTTTCTTT. The encoded protein is CASSWGTMNTEAFF. This chain connects TRBV5-1 to TRBJ1-1, with no clear D. This CDR3 comprises 14 residues. V dropped 3 bases and J dropped 0 bases, with 9 bases sitting between them. Germline lookup yields CDR1 SGHRS and CDR2 YFSETQ.

This clonotype was counted a few times. This chain joins TRBV20-1 and TRBJ1-6, with a weak D call TRBD1 (5 bases). The CDR3 has 16 amino acids. V lost 3 bases to trimming and J lost 4 bases, with 16 bases between them. Germline V CDR1 and CDR2: DFQATT, SNEGSKA (reference sequence). The CDR3 DNA sequence: TGCAGTGCTAGTTTAACGCTAGGGGCGTATAATTCACCCCTCCACTTT. This codes for CSASLTLGAYNSPLHF.

There are a few counts of this clonotype. V is TRBV7-9 and J is TRBJ2-2; D remains unclear. Germline lookup yields CDR1 SEHNR and CDR2 FQNEAQ (reference sequence). Trimming pared 1 base from V and 5 bases from J, leaving 11 bases between. The CDR3 runs to 15 residues. The CDR3 protein is CASSLGVDETGELFF. DNA for the CDR3: TGTGCCAGCAGCTTAGGGGTCGACGAAACCGGGGAGCTGTTTTTT.

This clonotype was observed at least ten times. This chain links TRBV6-1 with TRBJ2-3; D not resolved. The V gene's germline CDR1 is MNHNS and CDR2 SASEGT. With 0 bases removed from V and 7 bases from J, the gap between germline ends came to 8 bases. This CDR3 region has 13 residues. The CDR3 loop is CASSEAQGYTQYF. CDR3 sequence (DNA): TGTGCCAGCAGTGAAGCGCAAGGATATACGCAGTATTTT.

The sample holds many counts of this clonotype. V and J are TRBV27 and TRBJ2-7; 8 bases agree with TRBD2. The CDR3 has 13 amino acids. Trimming took 5 bases from V and 3 from J; bases not matched to a gene: 3. In germline, CDR1 is MNHEY, CDR2 SMNVEV (reference sequence). This CDR3 reads CASSPGGVYEQYF. DNA of the CDR3: TGTGCCAGCAGTCCGGGGGGGGTCTACGAGCAGTACTTC.

The J gene is TRBJ2-6, the V gene TRBV7-2, with D unresolved. V gave up 3 bases and J gave up 0 bases, with 6 bases separating them. The CDR3 consists of 15 residues. CDR1 is SGHTA and CDR2 is FQGNSA in the germline V gene. The CDR3 region has the DNA TGTGCCAGCAGCTTCACCCCCTCTGGGGCCAACGTCCTGACTTTC. This gives the protein CASSFTPSGANVLTF.

This clonotype was recorded at least ten times. This chain joins TRBV30 and TRBJ2-7; 10 positions agree with TRBD2. Germline lookup yields CDR1 GTSNPN and CDR2 SVGIG (reference sequence). This CDR3 has 15 residues. Germline trimming cut 2 bases from V and 6 bases from J; bases unmatched to any gene: 10. Here the CDR3 DNA reads TGTGCCTGGAGTCCCCCCGGGACTAGCGTCTCCGAGCAGTACTTC. Its protein product is CAWSPPGTSVSEQYF.

This clonotype was seen ten or more times. The chain employs TRBV7-6 and TRBJ1-5; 10 bases are shared with TRBD1. The CDR3 has 14 residues. V shed 2 bases and J 7 bases; nucleotides not matched to a gene: 2. Germline loops: CDR1 SGHVS, CDR2 FNYEAQ. CDR3 sequence (DNA): TGTGCCAGCAGCTTAATGGGACAGGGGCAGCCCCAGCATTTT. Translated: CASSLMGQGQPQHF. Full variable domain (missing parts from reference TRBV7-6 and TRBJ1-5): GAGVSQSPRYKVTKRGQDVALRCDPISGHVSLYWYRQALGQGPEFLTYFNYEAQQDKSGLPNDRFSAERPEGSISTLTIQRTEQRDSAMYRCASSLMGQGQPQHFGDGTRLSIL.

With regard to this clonotype: Since a much larger clone is just one base distant, this may be a read error. This sequence joins TRBV30 and TRBJ1-6; D is uncertain. The CDR3 sequence is 15 residues long. The germline gives CDR1 GTSNPN, CDR2 SVGIG (reference sequence). V lost 1 base and J 0 bases, leaving 7 bases between the germline ends. The CDR3 nucleotides are TGTGCCTGGAGTGCGGTGAGCTCCTATAATTCACCCCTCCACTTT. Protein sequence: CAWSAVSSYNSPLHF.

This clonotype was seen ten or more times. J is TRBJ1-2 and V is TRBV13; D not resolved. Germline CDR1 PRHDT, CDR2 FYEKMQ (reference sequence). Trimming shortened V by 5 bases and J by 8 bases, and 18 bases separated the two germline ends. The CDR3 contains 14 residues. This CDR3 reads CASSAQRARIGYTF. For the CDR3, the DNA is TGTGCCAGCAGCGCCCAAAGGGCAAGGATAGGCTACACCTTC.

The table lists this clonotype with many counts. The V and J genes are TRBV27 and TRBJ1-5; weak D call: TRBD1 (5 bases). Trimming left V 9 bases short and J 3 bases short, with 15 bases between. CDR3 length: 14 residues. The V gene's germline CDR1 is MNHEY and CDR2 SMNVEV (reference sequence). Here the CDR3 DNA reads TGTGCCAGTAAGCGGGGGGAGAACAATCAGCCCCAGCATTTT. Encoded protein: CASKRGENNQPQHF.

In this sample, this clonotype turned up many times. The chain combines TRBV10-3 with TRBJ1-1, with a tentative D call TRBD1 (5 bases). With 8 bases removed from V and 6 bases from J, the gap between germline ends came to 16 bases. CDR3 size: 13 residues. Germline assignment: CDR1 ENHRY and CDR2 SYGVKD. CDR3 nucleotide sequence: TGTGCCATCTCGGGGACGGGAGAAGCTGAAGCTTTCTTT. It encodes CAISGTGEAEAFF.

This clonotype came up many times. This chain links TRBV6-1 with TRBJ1-5, with 12 bases aligning to TRBD1. Losses at the gene ends were 4 bases for V and 2 bases for J; bases not matched to a gene: 18. This CDR3 has 21 amino acids. The germline CDR1 and CDR2 sequences are MNHNS and SASEGT. This CDR3 is CASSVKPSPGQGAIGNQPQHF. DNA for the CDR3: TGTGCCAGCAGTGTAAAACCGTCCCCGGGACAGGGGGCAATCGGCAATCAGCCCCAGCATTTT.